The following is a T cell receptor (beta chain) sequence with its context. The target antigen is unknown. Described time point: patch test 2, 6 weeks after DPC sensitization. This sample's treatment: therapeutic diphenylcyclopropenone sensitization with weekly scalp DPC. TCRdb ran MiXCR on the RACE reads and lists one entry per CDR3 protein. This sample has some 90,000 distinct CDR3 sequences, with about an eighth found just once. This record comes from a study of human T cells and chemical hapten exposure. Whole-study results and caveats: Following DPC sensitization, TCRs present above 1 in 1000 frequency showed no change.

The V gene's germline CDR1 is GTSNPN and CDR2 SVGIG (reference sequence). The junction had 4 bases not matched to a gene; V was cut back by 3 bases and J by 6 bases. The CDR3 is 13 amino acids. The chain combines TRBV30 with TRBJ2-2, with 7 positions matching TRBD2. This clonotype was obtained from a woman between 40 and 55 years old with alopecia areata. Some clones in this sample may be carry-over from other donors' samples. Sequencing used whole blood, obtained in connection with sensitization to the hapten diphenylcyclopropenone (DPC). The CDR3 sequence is CAWRRESPGELFF. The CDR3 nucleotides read TGTGCCTGGAGGCGGGAGTCCCCCGGGGAGCTGTTTTTT.